This T cell receptor beta chain was identified during a study of CD4 T cell repertoires in COVID-19. This table comes from immunoSEQ multiplex PCR, and its TCRdb copy is limited to in-frame clones, with some not included. This sample has 65,000 to 95,000 clones, with 80% to 90% found just once. Broader study findings: Two or all three memory subsets shared several highly expanded SARS-CoV-2-reactive clonotypes.

Comment on this clone: What it binds is not known.

The memory T cells were sequenced right after ex vivo isolation, without culture. This sample comprised CD4+ T cells from peripheral blood, obtained after recovery from COVID-19. The clonotype originates from a human donor who had COVID-19.

CDR3: CASSSPRGGETEAFF. The CDR3 DNA follows: TGTGCCAGTAGTTCCCCCCGTGGAGGGGAGACTGAAGCTTTCTTT. The chain has TRBV19 and TRBJ1-1; possibly TRBD1 for D (5 bases). Germline loops: CDR1 LNHDA, CDR2 SQIVND (reference sequence). With 5 bases removed from V and 5 bases from J, the gap between germline ends came to 18 bases. The CDR3 contains 15 residues.